A selection of T cell receptor beta chains follows, all from one sample in a study of OX40 agonist ivuxolimab in advanced cancers. Assay: immunoSEQ multiplex PCR; the TCRdb copy retains only in-frame clones and omits some. Of 70,000 to 85,000 clones in the sample, about 86% were seen once. The sample was CD4+ or CD8+ T cells sorted from blood, taken in a trial of the OX40 agonist ivuxolimab. Every receptor here comes from an adult with an advanced solid tumor such as melanoma, head and neck, liver or kidney cancer. Each CDR3 is given with its conserved first and last residue. The order of the fields is J gene, V gene, clone size, D gene, CDR3 protein, CDR3 DNA. D genes are given only for firm matches. Clone size is stated in some rows and not others, as once, few, many or a class when expanded.

j_call: TRBJ2-1
v_call: TRBV18
clone_size: .
d_call: .
cdr3_aa: CASSPQGNEQFF
cdr3_nt: TGTGCCAGCTCACCACAGGGCAATGAGCAGTTCTTC

j_call: TRBJ1-1
v_call: TRBV5-1
clone_size: .
d_call: .
cdr3_aa: CASRYPGTSEAFF
cdr3_nt: TGCGCCAGCAGATATCCCGGGACTTCGGAAGCTTTCTTT

j_call: TRBJ2-7
v_call: TRBV5-4
clone_size: few
d_call: .
cdr3_aa: CASSVGREQYF
cdr3_nt: TGTGCCAGCAGCGTGGGAAGGGAGCAGTACTTC

j_call: TRBJ1-2
v_call: TRBV10-3
clone_size: few
d_call: TRBD1
cdr3_aa: CAISDRDREGYGYTF
cdr3_nt: TGTGCCATCAGCGACCGGGACAGGGAGGGGTATGGCTACACCTTC

j_call: TRBJ2-3
v_call: TRBV4-2
clone_size: .
d_call: .
cdr3_aa: CASSQGDTQYF
cdr3_nt: TGTGCCAGCAGCCAAGGAGATACGCAGTATTTT

j_call: TRBJ2-3
v_call: TRBV5-5
clone_size: .
d_call: TRBD2
cdr3_aa: CASSFLRESPDTQYF
cdr3_nt: TGTGCCAGCAGCTTCCTGCGGGAGAGCCCAGATACGCAGTATTTT

j_call: TRBJ2-2
v_call: TRBV5-1
clone_size: .
d_call: .
cdr3_aa: CASSIVGQNTGELFF
cdr3_nt: TGCGCCAGCAGCATAGTGGGACAGAACACCGGGGAGCTGTTTTTT

j_call: TRBJ1-5
v_call: TRBV5-8
clone_size: .
d_call: .
cdr3_aa: CASSLGQEKNQPQHF
cdr3_nt: TGTGCCAGCAGCTTGGGACAGGAAAAGAATCAGCCCCAGCATTTT

j_call: TRBJ1-2
v_call: TRBV23-1
clone_size: .
d_call: TRBD1
cdr3_aa: CASSPPDRGPWANYGYTF
cdr3_nt: TGCGCCAGCAGTCCCCCGGACAGGGGGCCATGGGCTAACTATGGCTACACCTTC

j_call: TRBJ1-5
v_call: TRBV6-5
clone_size: .
d_call: .
cdr3_aa: CASTLSGSYQPQHF
cdr3_nt: TGTGCCAGCACTCTATCCGGTTCCTATCAGCCCCAGCATTTT

j_call: TRBJ1-1
v_call: TRBV28
clone_size: .
d_call: .
cdr3_aa: CASSLTGWLTEAFF
cdr3_nt: TGTGCCAGCAGTTTAACAGGGTGGCTCACTGAAGCTTTCTTT

j_call: TRBJ1-5
v_call: TRBV6-4
clone_size: .
d_call: .
cdr3_aa: CASSPDSYSNQPQHF
cdr3_nt: TGTGCCAGCAGTCCGGACAGCTATAGCAATCAGCCCCAGCATTTT

j_call: TRBJ1-6
v_call: TRBV6-1
clone_size: .
d_call: .
cdr3_aa: CASSGETYNSPLHF
cdr3_nt: TGTGCCAGCAGTGGAGAAACCTATAATTCACCCCTCCACTTT

j_call: TRBJ1-2
v_call: TRBV7-8
clone_size: .
d_call: .
cdr3_aa: CASSKSPGVGYGYTF
cdr3_nt: TGTGCCAGCAGCAAGTCCCCAGGGGTCGGCTATGGCTACACCTTC

j_call: TRBJ2-7
v_call: TRBV6-6
clone_size: .
d_call: TRBD1
cdr3_aa: CASTSKGQGATYEQYF
cdr3_nt: TGTGCCAGCACTTCTAAGGGCCAGGGGGCAACATACGAGCAGTACTTC

j_call: TRBJ2-5
v_call: TRBV28
clone_size: few
d_call: .
cdr3_aa: CASSRSGYGETQYF
cdr3_nt: TGTGCCAGCAGTCGTTCAGGGTACGGGGAGACCCAGTACTTC

j_call: TRBJ1-1
v_call: TRBV25-1
clone_size: .
d_call: .
cdr3_aa: CASSEYMGTEAFF
cdr3_nt: TGTGCCAGCAGTGAATATATGGGCACTGAAGCTTTCTTT

j_call: TRBJ2-2
v_call: TRBV5-1
clone_size: .
d_call: .
cdr3_aa: CASSLDATGELFF
cdr3_nt: TGCGCCAGCAGCTTGGATGCCACCGGGGAGCTGTTTTTT

j_call: TRBJ2-1
v_call: TRBV5-6
clone_size: .
d_call: .
cdr3_aa: CASTKPPAAYNEQFF
cdr3_nt: TGTGCCAGCACCAAGCCCCCGGCAGCATACAATGAGCAGTTCTTC

j_call: TRBJ2-5
v_call: TRBV6-6
clone_size: few
d_call: .
cdr3_aa: CASSYHEETQYF
cdr3_nt: TGTGCCAGCAGTTACCACGAGGAGACCCAGTACTTC

j_call: TRBJ1-5
v_call: TRBV7-8
clone_size: .
d_call: .
cdr3_aa: CASSTGTALEQPQHF
cdr3_nt: TGTGCCAGCAGCACCGGGACGGCCCTTGAACAGCCCCAGCATTTT

j_call: TRBJ1-2
v_call: TRBV5-5
clone_size: few
d_call: .
cdr3_aa: CASSLGQYYGYTF
cdr3_nt: TGTGCCAGCAGCTTGGGACAGTACTATGGCTACACCTTC

j_call: TRBJ2-7
v_call: TRBV5-4
clone_size: .
d_call: .
cdr3_aa: CASSLVGVPSYEQYF
cdr3_nt: TGTGCCAGCAGCCTCGTCGGGGTTCCATCCTACGAGCAGTACTTC

j_call: TRBJ2-7
v_call: TRBV18
clone_size: .
d_call: TRBD1
cdr3_aa: CASSLGQTYEQYF
cdr3_nt: TGTGCCAGCTCACTGGGACAGACCTACGAGCAGTACTTC

j_call: TRBJ1-5
v_call: TRBV9
clone_size: .
d_call: .
cdr3_aa: CASSVTGVGPQHF
cdr3_nt: TGTGCCAGCAGCGTAACGGGGGTGGGGCCCCAGCATTTT

j_call: TRBJ1-5
v_call: TRBV19
clone_size: .
d_call: .
cdr3_aa: CASTWSDNQPQHF
cdr3_nt: TGTGCCAGTACTTGGTCGGACAATCAGCCCCAGCATTTT

j_call: TRBJ2-2
v_call: TRBV7-2
clone_size: .
d_call: TRBD1
cdr3_aa: CASRPGGVVTGELFF
cdr3_nt: TGTGCCAGCCGCCCAGGGGGAGTAGTGACCGGGGAGCTGTTTTTT

j_call: TRBJ1-3
v_call: TRBV5-4
clone_size: .
d_call: TRBD1
cdr3_aa: CASSSQTGLGNTIYF
cdr3_nt: TGTGCCAGCAGCTCCCAGACAGGGCTCGGAAACACCATATATTTT

j_call: TRBJ1-2
v_call: TRBV15
clone_size: .
d_call: .
cdr3_aa: CATSSPDRLVGYTF
cdr3_nt: TGTGCCACCAGCAGCCCGGATAGACTGGTTGGCTACACCTTC

j_call: TRBJ2-1
v_call: TRBV29-1
clone_size: .
d_call: .
cdr3_aa: CSVPKRRDHHNEQFF
cdr3_nt: TGCAGCGTCCCAAAACGGAGAGACCACCACAATGAGCAGTTCTTC